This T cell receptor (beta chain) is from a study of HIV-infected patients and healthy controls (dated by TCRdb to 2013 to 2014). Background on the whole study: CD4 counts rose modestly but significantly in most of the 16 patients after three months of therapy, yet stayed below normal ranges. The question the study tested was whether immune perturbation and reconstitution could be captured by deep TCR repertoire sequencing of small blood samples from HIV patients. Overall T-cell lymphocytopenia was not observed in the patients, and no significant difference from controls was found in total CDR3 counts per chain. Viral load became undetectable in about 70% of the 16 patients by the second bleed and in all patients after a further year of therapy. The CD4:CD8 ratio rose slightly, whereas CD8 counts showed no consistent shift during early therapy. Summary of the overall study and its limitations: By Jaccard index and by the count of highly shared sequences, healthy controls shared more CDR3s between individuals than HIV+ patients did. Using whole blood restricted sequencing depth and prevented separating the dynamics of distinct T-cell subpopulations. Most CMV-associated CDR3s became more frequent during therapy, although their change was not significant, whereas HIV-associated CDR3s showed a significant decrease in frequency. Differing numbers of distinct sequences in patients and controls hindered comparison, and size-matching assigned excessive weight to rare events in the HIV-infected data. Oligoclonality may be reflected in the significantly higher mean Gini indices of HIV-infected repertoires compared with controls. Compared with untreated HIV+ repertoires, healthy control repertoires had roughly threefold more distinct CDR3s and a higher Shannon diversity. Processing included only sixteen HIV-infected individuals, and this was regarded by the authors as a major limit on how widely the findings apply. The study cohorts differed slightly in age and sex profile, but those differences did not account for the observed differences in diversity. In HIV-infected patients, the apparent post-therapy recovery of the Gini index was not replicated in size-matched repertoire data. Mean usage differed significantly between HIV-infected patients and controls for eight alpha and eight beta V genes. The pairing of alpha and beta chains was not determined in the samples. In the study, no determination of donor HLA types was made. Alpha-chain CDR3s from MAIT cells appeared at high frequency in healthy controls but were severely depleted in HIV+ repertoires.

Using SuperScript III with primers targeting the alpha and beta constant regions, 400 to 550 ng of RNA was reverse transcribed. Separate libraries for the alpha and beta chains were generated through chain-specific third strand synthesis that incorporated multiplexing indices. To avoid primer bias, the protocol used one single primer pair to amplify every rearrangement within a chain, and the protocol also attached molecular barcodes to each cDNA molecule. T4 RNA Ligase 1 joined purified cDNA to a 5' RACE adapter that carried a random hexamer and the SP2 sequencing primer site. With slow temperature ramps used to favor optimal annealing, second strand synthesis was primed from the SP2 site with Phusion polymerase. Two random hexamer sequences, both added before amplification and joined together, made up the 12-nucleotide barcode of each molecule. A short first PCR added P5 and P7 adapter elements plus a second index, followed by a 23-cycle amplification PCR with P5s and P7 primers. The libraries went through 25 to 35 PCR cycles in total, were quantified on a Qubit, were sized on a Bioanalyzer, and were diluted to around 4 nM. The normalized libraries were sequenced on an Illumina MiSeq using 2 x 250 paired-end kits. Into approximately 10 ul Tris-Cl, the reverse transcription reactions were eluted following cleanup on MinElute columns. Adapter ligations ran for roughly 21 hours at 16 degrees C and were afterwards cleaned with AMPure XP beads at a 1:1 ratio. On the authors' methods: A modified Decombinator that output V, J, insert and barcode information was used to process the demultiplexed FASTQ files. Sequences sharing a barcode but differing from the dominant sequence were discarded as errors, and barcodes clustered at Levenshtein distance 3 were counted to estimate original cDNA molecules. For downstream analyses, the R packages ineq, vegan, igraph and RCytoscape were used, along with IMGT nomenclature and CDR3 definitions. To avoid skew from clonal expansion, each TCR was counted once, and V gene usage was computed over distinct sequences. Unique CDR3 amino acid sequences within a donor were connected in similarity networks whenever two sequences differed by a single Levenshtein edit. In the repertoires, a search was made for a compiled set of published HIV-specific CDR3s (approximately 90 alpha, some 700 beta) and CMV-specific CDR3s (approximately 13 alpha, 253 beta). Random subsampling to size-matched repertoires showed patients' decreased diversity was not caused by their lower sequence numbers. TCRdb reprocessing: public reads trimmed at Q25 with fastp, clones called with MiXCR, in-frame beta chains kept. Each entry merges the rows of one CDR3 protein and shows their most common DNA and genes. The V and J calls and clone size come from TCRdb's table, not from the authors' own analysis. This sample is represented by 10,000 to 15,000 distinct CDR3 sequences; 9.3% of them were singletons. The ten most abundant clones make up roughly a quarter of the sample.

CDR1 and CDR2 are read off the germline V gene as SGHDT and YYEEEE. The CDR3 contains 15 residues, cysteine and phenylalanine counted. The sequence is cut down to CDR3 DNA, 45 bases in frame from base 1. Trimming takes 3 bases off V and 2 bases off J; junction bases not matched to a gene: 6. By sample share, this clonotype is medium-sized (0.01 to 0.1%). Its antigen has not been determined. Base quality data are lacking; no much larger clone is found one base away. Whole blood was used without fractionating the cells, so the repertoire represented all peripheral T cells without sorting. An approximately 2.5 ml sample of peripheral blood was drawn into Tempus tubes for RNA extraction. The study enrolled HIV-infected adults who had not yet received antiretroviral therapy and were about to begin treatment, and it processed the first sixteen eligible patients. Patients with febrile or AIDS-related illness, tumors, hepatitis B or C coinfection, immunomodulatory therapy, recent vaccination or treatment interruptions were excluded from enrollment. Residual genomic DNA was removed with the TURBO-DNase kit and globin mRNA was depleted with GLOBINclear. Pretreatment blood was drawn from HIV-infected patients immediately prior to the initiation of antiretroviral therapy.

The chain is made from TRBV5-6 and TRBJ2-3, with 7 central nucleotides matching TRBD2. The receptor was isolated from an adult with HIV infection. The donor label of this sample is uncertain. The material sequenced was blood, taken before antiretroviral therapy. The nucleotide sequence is TGTGCCAGCAGCTCTACCTGGGACTACACAGATACGCAGTATTTT. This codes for CASSSTWDYTDTQYF.